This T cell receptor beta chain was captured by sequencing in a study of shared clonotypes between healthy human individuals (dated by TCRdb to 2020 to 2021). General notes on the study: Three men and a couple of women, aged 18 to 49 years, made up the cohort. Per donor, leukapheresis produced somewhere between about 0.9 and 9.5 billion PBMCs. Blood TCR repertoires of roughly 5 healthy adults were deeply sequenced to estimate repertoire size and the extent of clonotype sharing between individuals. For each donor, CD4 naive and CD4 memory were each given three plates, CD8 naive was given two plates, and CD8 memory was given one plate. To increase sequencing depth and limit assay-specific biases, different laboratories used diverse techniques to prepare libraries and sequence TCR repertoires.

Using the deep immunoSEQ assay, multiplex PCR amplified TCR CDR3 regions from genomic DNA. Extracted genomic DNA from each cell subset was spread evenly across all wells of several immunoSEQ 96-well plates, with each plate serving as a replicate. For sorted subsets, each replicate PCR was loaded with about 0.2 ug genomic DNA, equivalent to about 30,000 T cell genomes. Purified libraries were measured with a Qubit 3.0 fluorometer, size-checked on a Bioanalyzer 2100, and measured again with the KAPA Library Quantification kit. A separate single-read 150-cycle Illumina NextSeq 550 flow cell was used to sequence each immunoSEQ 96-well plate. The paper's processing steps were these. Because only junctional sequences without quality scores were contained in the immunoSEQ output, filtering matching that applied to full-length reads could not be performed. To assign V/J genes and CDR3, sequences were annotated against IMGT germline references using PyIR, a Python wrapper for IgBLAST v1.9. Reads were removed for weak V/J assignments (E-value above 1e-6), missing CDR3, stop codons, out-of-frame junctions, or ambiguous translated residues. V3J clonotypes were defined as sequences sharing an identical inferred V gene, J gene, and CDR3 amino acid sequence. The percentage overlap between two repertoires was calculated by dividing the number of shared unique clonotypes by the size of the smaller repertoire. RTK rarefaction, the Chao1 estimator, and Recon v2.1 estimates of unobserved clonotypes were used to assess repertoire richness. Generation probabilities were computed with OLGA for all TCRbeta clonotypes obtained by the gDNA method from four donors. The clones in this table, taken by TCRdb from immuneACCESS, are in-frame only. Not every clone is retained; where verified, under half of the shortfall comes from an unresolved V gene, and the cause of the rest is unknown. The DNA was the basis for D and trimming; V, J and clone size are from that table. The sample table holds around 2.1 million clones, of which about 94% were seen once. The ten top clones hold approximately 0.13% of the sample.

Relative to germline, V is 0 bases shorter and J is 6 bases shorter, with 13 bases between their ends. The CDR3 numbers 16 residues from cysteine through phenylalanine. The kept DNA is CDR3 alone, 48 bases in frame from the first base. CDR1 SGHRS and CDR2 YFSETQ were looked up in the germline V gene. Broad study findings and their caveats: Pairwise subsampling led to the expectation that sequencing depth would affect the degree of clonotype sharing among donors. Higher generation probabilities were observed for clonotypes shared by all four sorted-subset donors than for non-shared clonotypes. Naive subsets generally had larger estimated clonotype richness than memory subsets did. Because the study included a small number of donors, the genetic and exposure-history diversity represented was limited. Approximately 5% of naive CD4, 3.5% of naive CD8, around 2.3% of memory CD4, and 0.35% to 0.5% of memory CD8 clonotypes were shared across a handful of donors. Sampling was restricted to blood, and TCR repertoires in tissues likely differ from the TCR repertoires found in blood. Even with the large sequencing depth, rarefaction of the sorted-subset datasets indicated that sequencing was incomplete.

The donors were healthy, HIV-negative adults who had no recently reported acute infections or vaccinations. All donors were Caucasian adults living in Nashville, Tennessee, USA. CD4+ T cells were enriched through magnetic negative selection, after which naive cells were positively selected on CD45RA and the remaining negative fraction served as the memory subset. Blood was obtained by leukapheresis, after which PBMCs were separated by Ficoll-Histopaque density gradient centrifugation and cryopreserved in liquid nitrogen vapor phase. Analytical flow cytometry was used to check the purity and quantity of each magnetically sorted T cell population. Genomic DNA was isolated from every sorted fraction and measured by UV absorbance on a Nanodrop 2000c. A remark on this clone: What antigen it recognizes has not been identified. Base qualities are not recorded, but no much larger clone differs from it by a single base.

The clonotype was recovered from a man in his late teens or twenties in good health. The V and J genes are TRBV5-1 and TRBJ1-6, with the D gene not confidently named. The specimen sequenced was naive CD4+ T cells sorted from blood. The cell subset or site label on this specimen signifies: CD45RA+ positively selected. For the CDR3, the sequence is CASSLGLGDSNSPLHF. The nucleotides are TGCGCCAGCAGCTTGGGCCTCGGAGACTCTAATTCACCCCTCCACTTT.